This is a list of T cell receptor beta chains from one sample in a study of memory CD4+ T cells and cytomegalovirus serostatus. Method: immunoSEQ multiplex PCR; TCRdb's copy keeps in-frame clones and lacks some. The sample contains 35,000 to 50,000 clones, more than 60% of which appear only once. The sequencing sample was made of memory CD4+ T cells from blood. These receptors came from an adult in good health and CMV-seronegative. Each CDR3 is given with its conserved first and last residue. Fields, in order: D gene, J gene, clone size, V gene, CDR3 protein, CDR3 DNA. A D gene is named only where the DNA matches it firmly. Size values are once, few and many counts, or a class for expanded clones, and some rows have none.

. | TRBJ1-5 | . | TRBV4-1 | CASSQEGGGQPQHF | TGCGCCAGCAGCCAAGAGGGGGGAGGGCAGCCCCAGCATTTT
TRBD2 | TRBJ2-3 | . | TRBV4-1 | CASSRRLAGETSTDTQYF | TGCGCCAGCAGCCGCCGACTAGCGGGGGAAACTAGCACAGATACGCAGTATTTT
TRBD1 | TRBJ1-5 | . | TRBV18 | CASSPGQVSNQPQHF | TGTGCCAGCTCACCGGGACAGGTCAGCAATCAGCCCCAGCATTTT
. | TRBJ1-1 | . | TRBV6-6 | CATSRTNTEAFF | TGTGCCACCTCCAGGACTAACACTGAAGCTTTCTTT
. | TRBJ1-6 | few | TRBV7-2 | CASSLLSSPLHF | TGTGCCAGCAGCTTACTGTCTTCACCCCTCCACTTT
. | TRBJ1-1 | . | TRBV5-4 | CASSLASGRNTEAFF | TGTGCCAGCAGCTTGGCCAGTGGTAGGAACACTGAAGCTTTCTTT
. | TRBJ2-2 | few | TRBV16 | CASSPRGINTGELFF | TGTGCCAGCAGCCCCCGGGGGATTAACACCGGGGAGCTGTTTTTT
TRBD1 | TRBJ1-1 | . | TRBV6-1 | CASTLTGGGYTEAFF | TGTGCCAGCACCTTGACAGGGGGTGGCTACACTGAAGCTTTCTTT
. | TRBJ1-6 | . | TRBV6-5 | CASRETGTLTPLHF | TGTGCCAGCAGGGAGACCGGGACTTTGACACCCCTCCACTTT
. | TRBJ2-2 | . | TRBV11-1 | CASSFVNTGELFF | TGTGCCAGCAGCTTCGTGAACACCGGGGAGCTGTTTTTT
. | TRBJ1-1 | . | TRBV6-1 | CAIKRVNDTEAFF | TGTGCCATCAAAAGGGTAAATGACACTGAAGCTTTCTTT
. | TRBJ2-1 | . | TRBV7-7 | CASSLAGPTDSYNEQFF | TGTGCTAGCAGCTTGGCGGGCCCTACGGACTCCTACAATGAGCAGTTCTTC
. | TRBJ2-7 | . | TRBV7-6 | CASRGDSYEQYF | TGTGCCAGCAGGGGAGACTCCTACGAGCAGTACTTC
TRBD2 | TRBJ2-7 | . | TRBV27 | CASRPTSGGRYEQYF | TGTGCCAGCAGACCAACTAGCGGGGGCCGCTACGAGCAGTACTTC
TRBD1 | TRBJ2-7 | . | TRBV4-1 | CASSQGPDRGVYEQYF | TGCGCCAGCAGCCAAGGGCCGGACAGGGGGGTCTACGAGCAGTACTTC
. | TRBJ1-2 | . | TRBV4-2 | CASSQDHGHQYGYTF | TGTGCCAGCAGCCAAGATCATGGGCACCAGTATGGCTACACCTTC
. | TRBJ1-3 | . | TRBV28 | CASSFSSRPSGNTIYF | TGTGCCAGCAGTTTCTCTTCTCGGCCCTCTGGAAACACCATATATTTT
. | TRBJ1-3 | . | TRBV9 | CASSVLDSPGNTIYF | TGTGCCAGCAGCGTATTAGACTCGCCTGGAAACACCATATATTTT
TRBD1 | TRBJ2-7 | . | TRBV9 | CASSVAPGGYEQYF | TGTGCCAGCAGCGTAGCCCCAGGGGGCTACGAGCAGTACTTC
. | TRBJ2-1 | . | TRBV7-2 | CASSLESEQFF | TGTGCCAGCAGCTTAGAGAGTGAGCAGTTCTTC
TRBD1 | TRBJ2-5 | . | TRBV5-5 | CASSVGQIETQYF | TGTGCCAGCAGCGTGGGACAGATAGAGACCCAGTACTTC
TRBD1 | TRBJ1-4 | few | TRBV5-1 | CASSLTGDPNEKLFF | TGCGCCAGCAGCTTGACAGGGGATCCTAATGAAAAACTGTTTTTT
. | TRBJ2-7 | few | TRBV7-6 | CASSFRQGGNEQYF | TGTGCCAGCAGCTTCCGGCAGGGTGGCAACGAGCAGTACTTC
. | TRBJ2-7 | . | TRBV6-5 | CASSFGWDIWYEQYF | TGTGCCAGCAGTTTCGGATGGGACATCTGGTACGAGCAGTACTTC
. | TRBJ2-5 | . | TRBV2 | CASSEVGRTQETQYF | TGTGCCAGCAGTGAAGTAGGCCGCACCCAAGAGACCCAGTACTTC
. | TRBJ2-1 | . | TRBV19 | CASSETAGSYNEQFF | TGTGCCAGTAGTGAAACAGCGGGCTCCTACAATGAGCAGTTCTTC
. | TRBJ2-1 | . | TRBV19 | CASSSRSTGQFF | TGTGCCAGTAGTTCAAGGTCGACAGGGCAGTTCTTC
TRBD2 | TRBJ2-3 | . | TRBV7-8 | CASSFYGLGGGGAADTQYF | TGTGCCAGCAGCTTCTACGGACTCGGGGGCGGGGGGGCGGCAGATACGCAGTATTTT